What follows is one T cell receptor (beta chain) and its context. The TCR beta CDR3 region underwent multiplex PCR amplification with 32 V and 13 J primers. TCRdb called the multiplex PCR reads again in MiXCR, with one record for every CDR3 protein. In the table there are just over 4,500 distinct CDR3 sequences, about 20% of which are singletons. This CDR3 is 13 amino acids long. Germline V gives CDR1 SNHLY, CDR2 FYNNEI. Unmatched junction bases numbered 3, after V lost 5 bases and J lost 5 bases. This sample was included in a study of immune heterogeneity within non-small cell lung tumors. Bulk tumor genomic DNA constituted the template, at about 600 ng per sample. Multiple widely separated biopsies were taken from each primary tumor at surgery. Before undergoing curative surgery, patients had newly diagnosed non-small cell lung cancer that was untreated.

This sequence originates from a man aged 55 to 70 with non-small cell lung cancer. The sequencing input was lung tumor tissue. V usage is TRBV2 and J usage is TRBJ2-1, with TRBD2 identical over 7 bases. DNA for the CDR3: TGTGCCAGCAGTATAGCGGGTCACAATGAGCAGTTCTTC. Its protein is CASSIAGHNEQFF.